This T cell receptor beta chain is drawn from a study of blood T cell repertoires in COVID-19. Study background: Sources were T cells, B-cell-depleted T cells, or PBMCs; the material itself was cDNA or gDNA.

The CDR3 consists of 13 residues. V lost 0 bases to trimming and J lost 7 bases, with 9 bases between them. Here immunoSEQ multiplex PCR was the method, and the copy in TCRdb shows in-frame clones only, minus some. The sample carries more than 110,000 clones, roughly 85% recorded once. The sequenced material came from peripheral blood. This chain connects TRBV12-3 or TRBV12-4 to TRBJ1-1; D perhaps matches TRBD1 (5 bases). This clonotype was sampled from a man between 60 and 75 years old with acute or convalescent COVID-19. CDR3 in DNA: TGTGCCAGCAGTTTAGCCCAGGGCTTTGAAGCTTTCTTT. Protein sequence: CASSLAQGFEAFF.